The next 27 T cell receptor beta chains were all read from a single sample in a study of PD-1 blockade in classical Hodgkin lymphoma. The table came from immunoSEQ multiplex PCR; TCRdb's copy has only in-frame clones and leaves some out. The sample contains 13,000 to 15,000 clones, roughly 80% of which appear only once. Stated time point: cycle 4 day 1 (C4D1), after five to seven weeks of nivolumab. Each and every patient relapsed after autologous stem cell transplantation, and patients got differing brentuximab vedotin exposure. Here the sequenced sample was peripheral blood mononuclear cells (PBMCs), taken before the fourth cycle of nivolumab. Receptors were obtained from a human donor with classical Hodgkin lymphoma.

The chain is built from TRBV19 and TRBJ1-5; D not resolved. Germline assignment: CDR1 LNHDA and CDR2 SQIVND (reference sequence). V was clipped by 3 bases and J by 7 bases, with 13 bases between them. CDR3 size: 14 residues. The CDR3 nucleotides are TGTGCCAGTAGTATGAAAGCAGACATCCAGCCCCAGCATTTT. Protein: CASSMKADIQPQHF.

The sample holds one count of this clone. The genes are TRBV7-2 and TRBJ2-4; no firm D call. The CDR3 is 13 amino acids. Between the trimmed V and J ends, which lost 5 bases and 4 bases, there was a span of 9 bases. Germline values: CDR1 SGHTA, CDR2 FQGNSA. CDR3 loop: CASSPSLKNIQYF. As DNA, the CDR3 is TGTGCCAGCAGCCCTTCCCTGAAAAACATTCAGTACTTC.

About this clone: A read error may account for a junction end that differs from germline. This chain joins TRBV6-1 and TRBJ1-5; 9 bases map to TRBD1. The CDR3 loop spans 14 amino acids. Germline lookup yields CDR1 MNHNS and CDR2 SASEGT. For the CDR3, the DNA is TGTGCCAGCAATGAAGGGACAGGGAGCCAGCCCCAGCATTTT. It yields the protein CASNEGTGSQPQHF.

V gene TRBV4-3 combines with J gene TRBJ2-6, with D unclear. CDR1 is LGHNA, CDR2 YSLEER, per germline. The CDR3 length is 16 residues. Trimming took off 0 bases at V and 0 bases at J, with 6 bases between the two ends. CDR3 in amino acids: CASSQEPGSGANVLTF. The CDR3 coding sequence is TGCGCCAGCAGCCAAGAGCCCGGCTCTGGGGCCAACGTCCTGACTTTC.

The V call is TRBV2, the J call TRBJ2-2; 13 bases align to TRBD2. Germline V lookup: CDR1 SNHLY, CDR2 FYNNEI. This CDR3 is 15 amino acids long. V shed 6 bases, J shed 5 bases, and the junction held 3 bases outside the gene matches. The CDR3: CASRVTSGRTGELFF. The CDR3 region has the DNA TGTGCCAGCAGGGTGACTAGCGGGAGGACCGGGGAGCTGTTTTTT.

The chain recombines TRBV4-3 with TRBJ2-5, with TRBD1 identical over 8 bases. CDR1 and CDR2 from the germline V gene are LGHNA and YSLEER. Losses at the gene ends were 3 bases for V and 5 bases for J; bases not matched to a gene: 8. The CDR3 consists of 15 residues. CDR3 residues: CASSQDREVKETQYF. CDR3 in DNA: TGCGCCAGCAGCCAGGACAGGGAGGTTAAGGAGACCCAGTACTTC.

V gene TRBV27 combines with J gene TRBJ2-5, with D possibly called TRBD1 or TRBD2 (6 bases each). The V gene lost 8 bases and the J gene lost 2 bases, with 15 bases spanning the gap. CDR3 length: 14 amino acids. Germline values: CDR1 MNHEY, CDR2 SMNVEV (reference sequence). In DNA form, the CDR3 reads TGTGCCAGCTCCCTCTGGGGGGCACAAGAGACCCAGTACTTC. It specifies CASSLWGAQETQYF.

This clone was observed a single time. This sequence joins TRBV28 and TRBJ1-6, with TRBD1 as a possible D gene (6 bases). There are 16 residues in the CDR3. The germline V gene encodes CDR1 MDHEN and CDR2 SYDVKM. Between the trimmed V and J ends, which lost 5 bases and 3 bases, there was a span of 14 bases. Here the CDR3 DNA reads TGTGCCAGCAGTCTAGAGACAGGAGTCTATAATTCACCCCTCCACTTT. It yields the protein CASSLETGVYNSPLHF. The entire variable domain, with the rest obtained from reference TRBV28 and TRBJ1-6, is as follows: DVKVTQSSRYLVKRTGEKVFLECVQDMDHENMFWYRQDPGLGLRLIYFSYDVKMKEKGDIPEGYSVSREKKERFSLILESASTNQTSMYLCASSLETGVYNSPLHFGNGTRLTVT.

V usage is TRBV4-2 and J usage is TRBJ2-7; D is unresolved. The germline V and J ends were trimmed by 1 base and 0 bases, with 13 bases remaining between them. Germline V CDR1 and CDR2: LGHNA, YNFKEQ. The length of the CDR3 is 16 residues. CDR3 sequence (DNA): TGTGCCAGCAGCCAAGCCTCCATGACGTCCTCCTACGAGCAGTACTTC. This encodes CASSQASMTSSYEQYF.

V gene TRBV6-1 combines with J gene TRBJ1-5; TRBD1 might be the D (6 bases). CDR1 and CDR2 from the germline V gene are MNHNS and SASEGT. The V end was cut by 7 bases, the J end by 7 bases, with 17 bases between. This CDR3 spans 14 amino acids. CDR3 sequence reads: CASKGGRSGQPQHF. The CDR3 DNA reads TGTGCCAGCAAAGGGGGACGGTCTGGACAGCCCCAGCATTTT.

Comment on this clone: Its ends do not fully match the called genes, so a read error is possible. The CDR3 is CASSFPGGSIRF. In DNA form, the CDR3 reads TGTGCCAGCAGCTTTCCCGGGGGTTCGATAAGGTTT. This chain uses TRBV7-9 with TRBJ1-5, with D possibly TRBD1 on 5 matching bases. The CDR3 runs to 12 residues. CDR1 and CDR2 (germline): SEHNR, FQNEAQ (reference sequence).

The V gene is TRBV4-3, the J gene TRBJ2-3; D is unresolved. Trimming left V 1 base short and J 3 bases short, with 17 bases between. The length of the CDR3 is 17 residues. Germline CDR1 LGHNA, CDR2 YSLEER. The DNA of the CDR3 is TGCGCCAGCAGCCAAGGAGGAGCGTCAATGAGGACAGATACGCAGTATTTT. Translating gives CASSQGGASMRTDTQYF.

This CDR3 is CASSQAGTAYNEQFF. CDR3 nucleotide sequence: TGTGCCAGCAGTCAGGCCGGGACCGCCTACAATGAGCAGTTCTTC. V is TRBV6-4 and J is TRBJ2-1; D is perhaps TRBD1 or TRBD2 (5 bases each). Between the trimmed V and J ends, which lost 5 bases and 2 bases, there was a span of 13 bases. Germline lookup yields CDR1 MRHNA and CDR2 SNTAGT. The CDR3 is 15 residues long.

The chain combines TRBV6-4 with TRBJ2-3, with 10 positions matching TRBD2. The CDR3 runs to 15 residues. Germline-derived CDR1 and CDR2 are MRHNA and SNTAGT. The junction had 4 bases not matched to a gene; V was cut back by 5 bases and J by 2 bases. The CDR3 bases are TGTGCCAGCAGTAACCTAGCGGGGGTCACAGATACGCAGTATTTT. Translated: CASSNLAGVTDTQYF.

V gene TRBV28 combines with J gene TRBJ2-5, with 7 bases aligning to TRBD1. The CDR3 consists of 16 residues. J lost 4 bases, V lost 5 bases, and 13 bases had no gene match. Germline CDR1 reads MDHEN; CDR2 reads SYDVKM. In DNA form, the CDR3 reads TGTGCCAGCAGTAGACAGGGAACGATGATCTTAGAGACCCAGTACTTC. Translation gives CASSRQGTMILETQYF.

CDR3 sequence (DNA): TGTGCCAGCAGCTTAATGCAGGGGGGGGAGCTGTTTTTT. It translates to CASSLMQGGELFF. The V and J genes are TRBV11-1 and TRBJ2-2; D is possibly TRBD1 (6 bases). The germline V gene encodes CDR1 SGHAT and CDR2 FQDESV (reference sequence). The V end lost 2 bases, the J end lost 8 bases, and 9 bases lay between the germline ends. The CDR3 contains 13 residues.

This clone was observed once. J is TRBJ2-7 and V is TRBV28; D tentatively reads TRBD1 or TRBD2 (5 bases each). Germline-derived CDR1 and CDR2 are MDHEN and SYDVKM. This CDR3 contains 14 residues. The V gene lost 4 bases and the J gene lost 5 bases, with 15 bases spanning the gap. DNA of the CDR3: TGTGCCAGCAGTTCGTCCAGGGAGATTAACGAGCAGTACTTC. Translating gives CASSSSREINEQYF.

V gene TRBV2 combines with J gene TRBJ1-2, with no clear D. The V end was cut by 6 bases, the J end by 8 bases, with 16 bases between. The germline CDR1 and CDR2 sequences are SNHLY and FYNNEI. This CDR3 contains 13 residues. The CDR3 DNA is TGTGCCAGCAGGCGCCTTTTGGGCTCCGGCTACACCTTC. As protein: CASRRLLGSGYTF.

The V gene is TRBV30, the J gene TRBJ2-3, with 7 bases aligning to TRBD2. Losses at the gene ends were 0 bases for V and 0 bases for J; bases not matched to a gene: 6. Germline loops: CDR1 GTSNPN, CDR2 SVGIG (reference sequence). The CDR3 totals 16 residues. The CDR3 sequence is CAWSVGGGPSTDTQYF. CDR3 sequence (DNA): TGTGCCTGGAGTGTTGGGGGAGGGCCTAGCACAGATACGCAGTATTTT.

This clone was recorded a few times. The rearrangement joins TRBV18 to TRBJ1-6; 7 bases match TRBD1. J lost 6 bases, V lost 2 bases, and 4 bases had no gene match. The CDR3 is 15 amino acids. Germline V gene sequence: CDR1 KGHSH, CDR2 LQKENI. In nucleotides, the CDR3 is TGTGCCAGCTCACCATGGGGACAGAGTAATTCACCCCTCCACTTT. Encoded protein: CASSPWGQSNSPLHF.

The rearrangement links TRBV2 to TRBJ1-1; D uncertain. The CDR3 contains 13 residues. Trimming shortened V by 4 bases and J by 3 bases, and 9 bases separated the two germline ends. Germline V lookup: CDR1 SNHLY, CDR2 FYNNEI. Written as DNA, the CDR3 is TGTGCCAGCAGTGGTGAAGTCGACACTGAAGCTTTCTTT. Translation: CASSGEVDTEAFF.

The genes are TRBV6-4 and TRBJ2-3, with D hard to call. Trimming left V 0 bases short and J 5 bases short, with 6 bases between. The germline V gene encodes CDR1 MRHNA and CDR2 SNTAGT. The CDR3 sequence is 13 residues long. The CDR3 nucleotides read TGTGCCAGCAGTGACTCTCCCCGAGATACGCAGTATTTT. This codes for CASSDSPRDTQYF.

This chain joins TRBV13 and TRBJ2-3, with 8 bases that match TRBD1. This CDR3 spans 17 amino acids. J lost 1 base, V lost 2 bases, and 8 bases had no gene match. The germline gives CDR1 PRHDT, CDR2 FYEKMQ (reference sequence). The CDR3 DNA is TGTGCCAGCAGCTTAAGCGAGTGGGGACAGGGCACAGATACGCAGTATTTT. It specifies CASSLSEWGQGTDTQYF.

V is TRBV7-9 and J is TRBJ2-7; tentative D call: TRBD2 (5 bases). This CDR3 spans 16 amino acids. Germline lookup yields CDR1 SEHNR and CDR2 FQNEAQ (reference sequence). The V end lost 2 bases, the J end lost 3 bases, and 17 bases lay between the germline ends. This CDR3 is CASSLSPRRAGYEQYF. The CDR3 DNA is TGTGCCAGCAGCTTAAGCCCCAGGCGCGCGGGCTACGAGCAGTACTTC.

This chain connects TRBV15 to TRBJ2-5, with 7 bases fitting TRBD1. This CDR3 is built from 14 residues. Per germline, CDR1 LNHNV and CDR2 YYDKDF (reference sequence). Losses at the gene ends were 1 base for V and 5 bases for J; bases not matched to a gene: 4. CDR3 DNA: TGTGCCACCAGCAGAGGACAGGGCCGCGAGACCCAGTACTTC. It specifies CATSRGQGRETQYF.

The J gene is TRBJ1-6, the V gene TRBV4-1, with D unclear. Germline CDR1 MGHRA, CDR2 YSYEKL. The CDR3 spans 16 residues. V was clipped by 4 bases and J by 9 bases, with 19 bases between them. The CDR3 DNA sequence: TGCGCCAGCAGCCCCGGGCCCCGTGGGCGAGGTTCACCCCTCCACTTT. It encodes CASSPGPRGRGSPLHF.

This clone has just a few counts. DNA of the CDR3: TGTGCCAGCAGCCCTGTCAGGGGCAGGCCAGATACGCAGTATTTT. As protein: CASSPVRGRPDTQYF. J is TRBJ2-3 and V is TRBV7-8; possible D gene TRBD1, 6 bases. Deletions cut 5 bases from V and 4 bases from J, with 16 bases between. CDR1 is SGHVS and CDR2 is FQNEAQ in the germline V gene. The CDR3 has 15 residues.